Presented here are 28 T cell receptor beta chains from one specimen sequenced in a study of OX40 agonist ivuxolimab in advanced cancers. Clones were sequenced by immunoSEQ multiplex PCR, and TCRdb holds only the in-frame ones, with some missing. The repertoire has tens of thousands of clones, about nine tenths of them found once; the top ten carry about 2%. The specimen comprised CD4+ or CD8+ T cells sorted from blood, sampled in a trial of the OX40 agonist ivuxolimab. The receptors originated from an adult with an advanced solid tumor such as melanoma, head and neck, liver or kidney cancer.

This rearrangement joins TRBV6-4 to TRBJ1-4; 7 bases map to TRBD1. The CDR3 contains 13 residues. Germline-derived CDR1 and CDR2 are MRHNA and SNTAGT. V shed 5 bases, J shed 3 bases, and the junction held 0 bases outside the gene matches. CDR3 in amino acids: CASSRGPNEKLFF. The CDR3 region has the DNA TGTGCCAGCAGTAGGGGGCCTAATGAAAAACTGTTTTTT.

The gene calls are TRBV11-3 and TRBJ1-1, with D uncertain. The V gene's germline CDR1 is SGHNT and CDR2 YENEEA. V was clipped by 0 bases and J by 8 bases, with 7 bases between them. The CDR3 has 12 amino acids. The CDR3 nucleotides are TGTGCCAGCAGCTTAGAAAGGGCCGAAGCTTTCTTT. This encodes CASSLERAEAFF.

This clone was counted between two and nine times. This chain connects TRBV5-1 to TRBJ2-2; D is possibly TRBD2 (6 bases). The CDR3 has 15 amino acids. Germline CDR1 is SGHRS and CDR2 is YFSETQ. V gave up 0 bases and J gave up 6 bases, with 12 bases separating them. CDR3 in amino acids: CASSLVPREAGELFF. The CDR3 coding sequence is TGCGCCAGCAGCTTGGTTCCCAGGGAGGCCGGGGAGCTGTTTTTT.

This clone was counted between two and nine times. The chain has TRBV9 and TRBJ1-1; D is undetermined. Germline CDR1 and CDR2: SGDLS and YYNGEE. The CDR3 has 13 residues. Trimming stripped 3 bases from V and 7 bases from J, with 13 bases between. This chain's CDR3 is CASSGTSEGEAFF. The DNA of the CDR3 is TGTGCCAGCAGCGGGACCTCGGAGGGTGAAGCTTTCTTT.

V and J are TRBV6-6 and TRBJ1-3, with D possibly TRBD1 on 5 matching bases. CDR3 length equals 15 residues. The V end was cut by 4 bases, the J end by 0 bases, with 10 bases between. Germline assignment: CDR1 MNHNY and CDR2 SVGAGI (reference sequence). Here the CDR3 reads CASSFGDDSGNTIYF. The CDR3 DNA is TGTGCCAGCAGTTTTGGGGACGACTCTGGAAACACCATATATTTT.

V and J are TRBV28 and TRBJ2-3; TRBD2 matches 10 bases. The CDR3 spans 15 residues. J gave up 5 bases and V 3 bases, and 5 bases lay outside the gene matches. CDR1 is MDHEN, CDR2 SYDVKM, per germline. The DNA for the CDR3 is TGTGCCAGCAGTTTTCCAGCGGGGGGGAAAGATACGCAGTATTTT. It is translated as CASSFPAGGKDTQYF.

J is TRBJ2-1 and V is TRBV6-1, with D possibly TRBD1 on 6 matching bases. The germline gives CDR1 MNHNS, CDR2 SASEGT. CDR3 length equals 15 residues. V was pared by 1 base and J by 8 bases, with 15 bases between. The CDR3 nucleotides are TGTGCCAGCAGTGAAGTAGGTTCAGGGGTGGATGAGCAGTTCTTC. This codes for CASSEVGSGVDEQFF.

This rearrangement joins TRBV5-1 to TRBJ2-1; 7 positions agree with TRBD1. The CDR3 has 13 residues. Germline V gene data show CDR1 as SGHRS and CDR2 as YFSETQ. With V trimmed by 4 bases and J by 6 bases, 4 bases remained unmatched. CDR3 protein: CASSLGQSNEQFF. The CDR3 coding sequence is TGCGCCAGCAGCCTGGGACAGTCCAATGAGCAGTTCTTC.

The J gene is TRBJ2-5, the V gene TRBV5-1, with TRBD2 identical over 9 bases. The CDR3 is 16 residues long. Trimming cost V 0 bases and J 3 bases; bases outside gene matches: 6. CDR1 SGHRS and CDR2 YFSETQ come from the germline V gene. The CDR3 coding sequence is TGCGCCAGCAGCTTGGGTAATAGCGGGAGAGAAGAGACCCAGTACTTC. It translates to CASSLGNSGREETQYF.

The CDR3 protein is CASSPSIAGGYEQYF. The CDR3 DNA reads TGCGCCAGCAGCCCATCAATAGCGGGAGGTTACGAGCAGTACTTC. The rearrangement joins TRBV5-1 to TRBJ2-7; 10 positions match TRBD2. The V and J ends lost 4 bases and 4 bases, in that order; junction bases with no gene match: 8. The CDR3 loop spans 15 amino acids. Germline CDR1 is SGHRS and CDR2 is YFSETQ.

The rearrangement links TRBV7-3 to TRBJ2-3; 10 bases align to TRBD2. Germline trimming cut 3 bases from V and 1 base from J; bases unmatched to any gene: 1. This CDR3 is 15 amino acids long. Germline V lookup: CDR1 SGHTA, CDR2 FQGTGA. The CDR3: CASSLGTSGTDTQYF. The CDR3 nucleotides are TGTGCCAGCAGCTTGGGGACTAGCGGCACAGATACGCAGTATTTT.

The chain couples TRBV6-6 to TRBJ1-1; D may be TRBD1 (5 bases). V was clipped by 2 bases and J by 8 bases, with 9 bases between them. There are 12 residues in the CDR3. From germline, CDR1 is MNHNY and CDR2 SVGAGI (reference sequence). In DNA form, the CDR3 reads TGTGCCAGCAGTTACGTCAGGGAGGAAGCTTTCTTT. Protein: CASSYVREEAFF.

The V gene is TRBV11-2, the J gene TRBJ2-1, with D perhaps TRBD2 (6 bases). With 1 base removed from V and 4 bases from J, the gap between germline ends came to 8 bases. CDR1 is SGHAT, CDR2 FQNNGV, per germline. This CDR3 has 14 amino acids. The CDR3 sequence: CASSLAGAYNEQFF. CDR3 coding DNA: TGTGCCAGCAGCTTAGCGGGAGCATACAATGAGCAGTTCTTC.

Comment on this clone: Mismatch with germline at one junction end may stem from a read error. The J gene is TRBJ2-5, the V gene TRBV30; TRBD2 aligns across 15 bases. Germline assignment: CDR1 GTSNPN and CDR2 SVGIG (reference sequence). This CDR3 has 13 amino acids. The CDR3, as DNA: TGTGCCTGGAGTGTAGGACTAGCGGGGGGGATCGACTTC. Protein: CAWSVGLAGGIDF.

V usage is TRBV4-1 and J usage is TRBJ2-3, with 13 positions matching TRBD2. The CDR3 runs to 17 residues. The junction had 4 bases not matched to a gene; V was cut back by 2 bases and J by 2 bases. Germline V gene lookup returns CDR1 MGHRA and CDR2 YSYEKL. The CDR3 loop reads CASSQTGLAGNTDTQYF. CDR3 in DNA: TGCGCCAGCAGCCAAACGGGACTAGCGGGAAACACAGATACGCAGTATTTT.

The V and J genes are TRBV5-4 and TRBJ1-2; D possibly corresponds to TRBD1 (5 bases). Germline values: CDR1 SGHNT, CDR2 YYREEE (reference sequence). This CDR3 has 12 residues. The V gene lost 3 bases and the J gene lost 8 bases, with 11 bases spanning the gap. The CDR3 protein is CASSSPTEGYTF. The CDR3 nucleotides are TGTGCCAGCAGCTCCCCGACAGAGGGCTACACCTTC.

The chain carries TRBV19 and TRBJ2-7; 10 bases map to TRBD1. This CDR3 is built from 15 residues. V was pared by 5 bases and J by 1 base, with 5 bases of the junction left unmatched. CDR1 is LNHDA and CDR2 is SQIVND in the germline V gene (reference sequence). DNA of the CDR3: TGTGCCAGTAGTCCCCGACAGGGGGCATCCTACGAGCAGTACTTC. Protein: CASSPRQGASYEQYF.

V and J are TRBV5-5 and TRBJ2-7, with D tentatively TRBD2 (6 bases). CDR3 length: 16 amino acids. The germline gives CDR1 SGHKS, CDR2 YYEKEE (reference sequence). The ends were cut back, 0 bases at V and 7 bases at J, with 20 bases in the middle. This chain's CDR3 is CASSLEDWTGGREQYF. CDR3 coding DNA: TGTGCCAGCAGCTTGGAGGACTGGACCGGGGGACGAGAGCAGTACTTC.

Only one count was recorded for this clone. The chain is built from TRBV27 and TRBJ1-5, with D unclear. Looked up from germline, CDR1 is MNHEY and CDR2 is SMNVEV (reference sequence). The CDR3 extends over 13 amino acids. Between the trimmed V and J ends, which lost 6 bases and 2 bases, there was a span of 8 bases. The CDR3 region has the DNA TGTGCCAGCAGCCCAATGGGCAATCAGCCCCAGCATTTT. Amino acid sequence: CASSPMGNQPQHF.

The V gene is TRBV19, the J gene TRBJ2-2; 8 nucleotides align to TRBD2. Germline trimming cut 4 bases from V and 5 bases from J; bases unmatched to any gene: 6. The CDR3 is 15 residues long. Germline V gene lookup returns CDR1 LNHDA and CDR2 SQIVND (reference sequence). CDR3 amino acids: CASSTAGVGTGELFF. The CDR3 DNA reads TGTGCCAGTAGTACAGCGGGAGTAGGTACCGGGGAGCTGTTTTTT.

This chain links TRBV7-3 with TRBJ2-3; 7 nucleotides agree with TRBD1. The CDR3 is 15 amino acids. V dropped 5 bases and J dropped 4; count of bases not matched to a gene: 9. Germline assignment: CDR1 SGHTA and CDR2 FQGTGA. The CDR3 is CASSVSPGTADTQYF. CDR3 nucleotides: TGTGCCAGCAGCGTAAGCCCCGGGACAGCAGATACGCAGTATTTT.

The chain recombines TRBV6-5 with TRBJ1-2; TRBD1 matches 7 bases. J gave up 3 bases and V 5 bases, and 6 bases lay outside the gene matches. This CDR3 is 14 amino acids long. Germline CDR1 and CDR2: MNHEY and SVGAGI. For the CDR3, the DNA is TGTGCCAGCAGTCCCCAGGGGGATCACTATGGCTACACCTTC. The encoded protein is CASSPQGDHYGYTF.

The chain has TRBV12-2 and TRBJ2-5. TRBV12-2 is marked as a pseudogene. There are 16 residues in the CDR3. CDR3 sequence: CASRLVSVGVGETQYF. The CDR3 nucleotides are TGTGCAAGTCGCTTAGTTTCTGTGGGGGTAGGGGAGACCCAGTACTTC.

V and J are TRBV4-1 and TRBJ2-5; D possibly uses TRBD1 or TRBD2 (5 bases each). Germline loops: CDR1 MGHRA, CDR2 YSYEKL. Trimming stripped 3 bases from V and 9 bases from J, with 23 bases between. The CDR3 runs to 16 residues. The CDR3 here is CASSHRFTGAQSAQYF. The CDR3 bases are TGCGCCAGCAGCCATCGATTTACCGGGGCCCAGAGTGCCCAGTACTTC.

This clone was picked up one time. The CDR3 here is CASSRQGSNYGYTF. The DNA of the CDR3 is TGTGCCAGCAGTCGACAGGGGTCGAACTATGGCTACACCTTC. The V call is TRBV6-5, the J call TRBJ1-2; TRBD1 agrees at 8 bases. Per germline, CDR1 MNHEY and CDR2 SVGAGI. The junction had 4 bases not matched to a gene; V was cut back by 5 bases and J by 2 bases. This CDR3 has 14 residues.

The chain uses TRBV18 and TRBJ1-1, with TRBD1 matching 7 bases. With V trimmed by 0 bases and J by 5 bases, 6 bases remained unmatched. The CDR3 has 15 residues. The germline gives CDR1 KGHSH, CDR2 LQKENI. CDR3 coding DNA: TGTGCCAGCTCACCACCCGGGACAGCTGGGACTGAAGCTTTCTTT. This codes for CASSPPGTAGTEAFF.

The rearrangement links TRBV13 to TRBJ1-1; D is possibly TRBD1 (6 bases). V was pared by 5 bases and J by 1 base, with 14 bases between. The CDR3 contains 15 residues. CDR1 PRHDT and CDR2 FYEKMQ come from the germline V gene (reference sequence). The CDR3 here is CASSPGGSQNTEAFF. CDR3 DNA: TGTGCCAGCAGCCCCGGGGGCAGCCAGAACACTGAAGCTTTCTTT.

V and J are TRBV4-1 and TRBJ2-1; the match to TRBD2 covers 11 bases. The germline gives CDR1 MGHRA, CDR2 YSYEKL. V lost 3 bases to trimming and J lost 2 bases; unmatched junction nucleotides: 6. This CDR3 comprises 17 residues. The CDR3 DNA is TGCGCCAGCAGCCAGGAAGCGACTAGCGGGACCTACAATGAGCAGTTCTTC. Its protein is CASSQEATSGTYNEQFF.